The 14 T cell receptor beta chains given below trace back to one sample, sequenced in a study of T cells in Graves' hyperthyroidism and ophthalmopathy. RNA transcripts yielded amplified TCR beta CDR3 regions. The HTBI primer set drove a first-round RT-PCR of the TCR CDR3. TCRdb fed the multiplex PCR reads into MiXCR, producing one record per CDR3 protein. The sample consists of approximately 430,000 distinct CDR3 sequences, roughly 15% of them appearing once. The sample consisted of blood. The receptors were gathered from a man younger than 35 with Graves' ophthalmopathy.

This clonotype was observed at least ten times. This chain links TRBV5-1 with TRBJ1-1, with 9 bases fitting TRBD1. Germline CDR1 SGHRS, CDR2 YFSETQ. Trimming at V came to 3 bases and at J to 5 bases, leaving 14 bases not matched to a gene. This CDR3 is 17 amino acids long. In DNA form, the CDR3 reads TGCGCCAGCAGCTGGTACGGGACAGGGACACGAGGGACTGAAGCTTTCTTT. This codes for CASSWYGTGTRGTEAFF.

The rearrangement joins TRBV12-3 or TRBV12-4 to TRBJ2-1, with 8 bases matching TRBD2. The CDR3 covers 15 residues. J was trimmed by 6 bases and V by 6 bases; bases with no gene match: 10. CDR3 bases: TGTGCCAGCAGCCTCGAGGTAGCGGGACCCAATGAGCAGTTCTTC. Translating it yields CASSLEVAGPNEQFF.

Concerning this clonotype: The junction does not match germline at one end; this may be a read error. This sequence joins TRBV28 and TRBJ1-1, with 7 bases fitting TRBD1. The CDR3 covers 16 residues. Per germline, CDR1 MDHEN and CDR2 SYDVKM. The DNA for the CDR3 is TGTGCCAGCAGTTTCCTTTCAGGGGGTGGCGGCACTGAAGCCTTCTTT. Encoded protein: CASSFLSGGGGTEAFF.

In its sample, this clonotype was seen a few times. This sequence joins TRBV10-3 and TRBJ2-5, with D perhaps TRBD1 or TRBD2 (6 bases each). Germline CDR1 ENHRY, CDR2 SYGVKD. V was trimmed by 7 bases and J by 5 bases, leaving 17 bases between them. The CDR3 spans 14 residues. CDR3 bases: TGTGCCATCAAGGTTGCACAGGGAGGCGAGACCCAGTACTTC. Protein sequence: CAIKVAQGGETQYF.

The sample holds many counts of this clonotype. The gene calls are TRBV29-1 and TRBJ1-1; D unclear. The germline V gene has CDR1 SQVTM and CDR2 ANQGSEA. The CDR3 has 15 residues. Trimming took off 2 bases at V and 4 bases at J, with 17 bases between the two ends. The CDR3 region is CSVESWKSVATEAFF. DNA of the CDR3: TGCAGCGTTGAAAGCTGGAAGAGCGTCGCCACTGAAGCTTTCTTT. Full variable domain (rest looked up from reference TRBV29-1 and TRBJ1-1): SAVISQKPSRDICQRGTSLTIQCQVDSQVTMMFWYRQQPGQSLTLIATANQGSEATYESGFVIDKFPISRPNLTFSTLTVSNMSPEDSSIYLCSVESWKSVATEAFFGQGTRLTVV.

This clonotype was recorded many times. The chain recombines TRBV5-1 with TRBJ1-1; 7 nucleotides agree with TRBD1. Germline-derived CDR1 and CDR2 are SGHRS and YFSETQ. Trimming removed 4 bases from V and 1 base from J; junction bases left unmatched: 4. The CDR3 has 14 residues. CDR3 residues: CASSRGLPNTEAFF. Written as DNA, the CDR3 is TGCGCCAGCAGCAGGGGGCTCCCGAACACTGAAGCTTTCTTT.

In this sample, this clonotype turned up many times. The chain recombines TRBV20-1 with TRBJ1-5; 7 positions agree with TRBD1. From germline, CDR1 is DFQATT and CDR2 SNEGSKA (reference sequence). With V trimmed by 4 bases and J by 5 bases, 5 bases remained unmatched. The CDR3 consists of 13 residues. The CDR3 region is CSANTDRDQPQHF. For the CDR3, the DNA is TGCAGTGCTAACACTGACAGGGATCAGCCCCAGCATTTT.

On this clonotype itself: A junction boundary mismatches the germline segment, possibly from a read error. The rearrangement joins TRBV11-3 to TRBJ2-2, with TRBD2 identical over 9 bases. Germline CDR1 and CDR2: SGHNT and YENEEA. The CDR3 is 17 amino acids. CDR3: CASTLSWTSEDTGELFF. CDR3 DNA: TGTGCCAGCACCTTATCCTGGACTAGCGAGGACACCGGGGAGCTGTTTTTT.

V is TRBV27 and J is TRBJ1-5, with TRBD1 as a possible D gene (6 bases). V gave up 2 bases and J gave up 9 bases, with 14 bases separating them. Germline loops: CDR1 MNHEY, CDR2 SMNVEV (reference sequence). The CDR3 is made up of 14 amino acids. This chain's CDR3 is CASSLERGPSPQHF. CDR3 sequence (DNA): TGTGCCAGCAGTTTAGAACGGGGGCCCTCGCCCCAGCATTTT.

This clonotype came up a few times. The chain has TRBV6-1 and TRBJ2-6, with 7 nucleotides matching TRBD2. The CDR3 extends over 13 amino acids. Germline loops: CDR1 MNHNS, CDR2 SASEGT. V gave up 6 bases and J gave up 4 bases; unmatched junction bases: 0. Here the CDR3 DNA reads TGTGCCAGCAGGGGGGGGGGGGCCAACGTCCTGACTTTC. It encodes CASRGGGANVLTF.

In this sample, this clonotype turned up many times. The gene calls are TRBV27 and TRBJ1-2; TRBD1 is a possible D gene (6 bases). V lost 5 bases, J lost 4 bases, and 14 bases lay in between. Germline assignment: CDR1 MNHEY and CDR2 SMNVEV (reference sequence). The CDR3 has 14 amino acids. CDR3 sequence reads: CASSLQQGGYGYTF. In DNA form, the CDR3 reads TGTGCCAGCAGTCTTCAACAGGGAGGCTATGGCTACACCTTC.

This clonotype was seen ten or more times. This chain uses TRBV12-5 with TRBJ2-7; TRBD1 matches 9 bases. Trimming removed 5 bases from V and 7 bases from J; junction bases left unmatched: 9. The V gene's germline CDR1 is LGHNT and CDR2 FRNRAP. The CDR3 contains 14 residues. The CDR3 DNA sequence: TGTGCTAGTGGTCCCGGGACAGGGTCTTATGAGCAGTACTTC. Protein sequence: CASGPGTGSYEQYF.

This clonotype was found many times. The V and J genes are TRBV5-6 and TRBJ1-2; possibly TRBD1 for D (5 bases). Germline-derived CDR1 and CDR2 are SGHDT and YYEEEE. V lost 0 bases and J 7 bases, leaving 16 bases between the germline ends. This CDR3 is built from 15 residues. CDR3 in DNA: TGTGCCAGCAGCTTGGTGGGCAGGGAGAGCCCTGGCTACACCTTC. It encodes CASSLVGRESPGYTF.

A few counts support this clonotype. The V and J genes are TRBV25-1 and TRBJ2-3; 8 bases agree with TRBD2. This CDR3 region has 13 residues. V trimming: 6 bases; J trimming: 4 bases; junction bases outside the gene matches: 3. Per the germline V gene, CDR1 is MGHDK and CDR2 is SYGVNS. The CDR3 is CASSRGLADTQYF. The CDR3 DNA follows: TGTGCCAGCAGCAGGGGACTAGCAGATACGCAGTATTTT.